The clone carrying this T cell receptor beta chain has only a few counts. The sample belongs to a study of blood T cell repertoires in COVID-19. Study summary: PBMCs, B-cell-depleted T cells, or T cells provided the cDNA or gDNA that made up the material.

V lost 2 bases, J lost 7 bases, and 14 bases lay in between. The CDR3 spans 15 residues. In germline, CDR1 is MNHNS, CDR2 SASEGT. TCRdb keeps only in-frame clones here, not all; method: immunoSEQ multiplex PCR. Of 90,000 to 130,000 clones listed, 88% are singletons. This rearrangement joins TRBV6-1 to TRBJ1-4, with D tentatively TRBD1 (5 bases). The sequence derives from a woman in her fifties or sixties with acute or convalescent COVID-19. Material for sequencing was peripheral blood. The chain's CDR3 is CASSEFGGDREKLFF. In nucleotides, the CDR3 is TGTGCCAGCAGTGAATTCGGGGGGGATCGTGAAAAACTGTTTTTT.